Below are 5 T cell receptor beta chains sequenced from a single sample in a study of early T cells in non-severe SARS-CoV-2 infection. One entry per CDR3 protein, called by TCRdb with MiXCR from the 5' RACE reads. The sample contains some 25,000 distinct CDR3 sequences, about 4.5% of which appear only once. Sequenced input: whole blood. The receptor source for this set is an adult who was a healthcare worker with PCR-confirmed SARS-CoV-2 infection or an uninfected control (not recorded which).

This clonotype was observed a handful of times. The chain employs TRBV6-2 or TRBV6-3 and TRBJ1-1, with 8 bases lining up with TRBD1. Trimming at V came to 4 bases and at J to 1 base, leaving 11 bases not matched to a gene. Germline CDR1 and CDR2: MNHEY and SVGEGT. The CDR3 contains 17 residues. The CDR3 sequence is CASSFLQGVWENTEAFF. CDR3 bases: TGTGCCAGCAGTTTTCTACAGGGGGTCTGGGAGAACACTGAAGCTTTCTTT.

The V and J genes are TRBV5-1 and TRBJ2-3, with 12 positions matching TRBD2. CDR3 size: 16 residues. The germline V gene encodes CDR1 SGHRS and CDR2 YFSETQ. V shed 4 bases, J shed 6 bases, and the junction held 9 bases outside the gene matches. CDR3 sequence: CASSTLTSGRGDTQYF. CDR3 bases: TGCGCCAGCAGCACCTTGACTAGCGGGAGAGGCGATACGCAGTATTTT.

This clonotype occurred many times. The chain carries TRBV27 and TRBJ1-2; possibly TRBD1 for D (5 bases). This CDR3 region has 13 residues. V gave up 2 bases and J gave up 4 bases, with 8 bases separating them. CDR1 is MNHEY, CDR2 SMNVEV, per germline (reference sequence). Here the CDR3 reads CASSLRGGYGYTF. The CDR3 DNA follows: TGTGCCAGCAGTTTAAGGGGAGGCTATGGCTACACCTTC.

This clonotype was detected many times. The chain links TRBV20-1 to TRBJ1-5; possible D gene TRBD1, 6 bases. CDR3 length: 15 residues. V shed 3 bases and J shed 2 bases, with 14 bases lying between them. Germline assignment: CDR1 DFQATT and CDR2 SNEGSKA (reference sequence). CDR3 DNA: TGCAGTGCTAGCCCTACAGGGAGGGGCAATCAGCCCCAGCATTTT. This sequence encodes CSASPTGRGNQPQHF.

This clonotype showed up many times. V is TRBV19 and J is TRBJ2-3; possible D gene TRBD1, 5 bases. Deletions cut 3 bases from V and 1 base from J, with 8 bases between. The CDR3 loop spans 14 amino acids. Germline V gene lookup returns CDR1 LNHDA and CDR2 SQIVND (reference sequence). CDR3 sequence reads: CASSMATGTDTQYF. CDR3 in DNA: TGTGCCAGTAGTATGGCGACAGGCACAGATACGCAGTATTTT.